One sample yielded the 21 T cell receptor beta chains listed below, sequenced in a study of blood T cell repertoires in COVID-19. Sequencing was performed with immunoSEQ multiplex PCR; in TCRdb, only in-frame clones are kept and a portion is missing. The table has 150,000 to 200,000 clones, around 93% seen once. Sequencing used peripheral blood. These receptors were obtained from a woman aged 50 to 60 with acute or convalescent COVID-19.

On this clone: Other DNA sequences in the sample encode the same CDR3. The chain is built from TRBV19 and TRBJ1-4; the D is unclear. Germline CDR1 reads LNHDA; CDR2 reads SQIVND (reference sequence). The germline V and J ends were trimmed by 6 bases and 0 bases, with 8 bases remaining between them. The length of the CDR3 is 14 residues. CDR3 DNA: TGTGCCAGTAGCCCGACTGCAACTAATGAAAAACTGTTTTTT. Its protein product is CASSPTATNEKLFF.

The CDR3 sequence: CASSRTGGYEQYF. The CDR3 coding sequence is TGTGCCAGCAGCCGGACAGGGGGCTACGAGCAGTACTTC. This chain joins TRBV7-2 and TRBJ2-7; TRBD1 aligns across 10 bases. V dropped 5 bases and J dropped 3; count of bases not matched to a gene: 1. The CDR3 loop spans 13 amino acids. Germline CDR1 reads SGHTA; CDR2 reads FQGNSA.

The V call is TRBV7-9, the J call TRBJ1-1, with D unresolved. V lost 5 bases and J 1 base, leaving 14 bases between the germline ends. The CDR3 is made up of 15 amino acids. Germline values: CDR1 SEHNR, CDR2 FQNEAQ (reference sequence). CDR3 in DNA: TGTGCCAGCAGCCGCCTTTTGGGAGAGAACACTGAAGCTTTCTTT. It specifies CASSRLLGENTEAFF.

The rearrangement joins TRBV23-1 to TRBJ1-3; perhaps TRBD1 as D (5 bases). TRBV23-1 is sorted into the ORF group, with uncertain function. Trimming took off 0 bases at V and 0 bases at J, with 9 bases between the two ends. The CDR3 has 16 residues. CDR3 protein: CASSQSNRNSGNTIYF. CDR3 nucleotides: TGCGCCAGCAGTCAATCTAACAGGAACTCTGGAAACACCATATATTTT.

The CDR3 protein is CASSPGQINSDTQYF. The CDR3 nucleotides are TGCGCCAGCAGCCCCGGACAGATAAATTCTGATACGCAGTATTTT. This chain joins TRBV5-1 and TRBJ2-3; tentative D call: TRBD1 (6 bases). Trimming removed 4 bases at V and 6 bases at J, with 18 bases between. The CDR3 runs to 15 residues. Germline V gene sequence: CDR1 SGHRS, CDR2 YFSETQ.

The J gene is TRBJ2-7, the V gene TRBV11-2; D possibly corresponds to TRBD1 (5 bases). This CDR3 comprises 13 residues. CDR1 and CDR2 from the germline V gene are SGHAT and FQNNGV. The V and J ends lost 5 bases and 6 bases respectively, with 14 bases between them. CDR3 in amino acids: CASSHPRAVEQYF. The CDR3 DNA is TGTGCCAGCAGCCACCCCAGGGCCGTCGAGCAGTACTTC.

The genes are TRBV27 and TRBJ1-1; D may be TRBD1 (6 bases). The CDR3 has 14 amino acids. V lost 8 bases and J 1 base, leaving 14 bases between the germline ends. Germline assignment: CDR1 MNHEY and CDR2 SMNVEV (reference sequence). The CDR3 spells CASRKGEGNTEAFF. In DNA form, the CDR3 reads TGTGCCAGCCGAAAGGGGGAAGGGAACACTGAAGCTTTCTTT.

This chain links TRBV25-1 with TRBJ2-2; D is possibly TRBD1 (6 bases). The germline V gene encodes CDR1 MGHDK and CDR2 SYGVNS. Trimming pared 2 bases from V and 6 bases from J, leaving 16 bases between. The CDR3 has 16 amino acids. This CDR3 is CASSERGTPRAGELFF. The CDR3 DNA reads TGTGCCAGCAGTGAACGAGGGACACCACGCGCCGGGGAGCTGTTTTTT. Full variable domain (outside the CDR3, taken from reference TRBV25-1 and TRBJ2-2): EADIYQTPRYLVIGTGKKITLECSQTMGHDKMYWYQQDPGMELHLIHYSYGVNSTEKGDLSSESTVSRIRTEHFPLTLESARPSHTSQYLCASSERGTPRAGELFFGEGSRLTVL.

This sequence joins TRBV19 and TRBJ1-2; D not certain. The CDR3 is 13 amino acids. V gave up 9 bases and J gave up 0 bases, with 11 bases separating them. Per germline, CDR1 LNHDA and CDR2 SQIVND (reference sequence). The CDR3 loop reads CASRREANYGYTF. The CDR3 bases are TGTGCCAGCCGAAGAGAGGCTAACTATGGCTACACCTTC.

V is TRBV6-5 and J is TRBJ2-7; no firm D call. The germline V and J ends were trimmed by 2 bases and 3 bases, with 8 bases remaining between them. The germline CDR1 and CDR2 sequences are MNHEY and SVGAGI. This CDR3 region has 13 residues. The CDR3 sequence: CASSYQVHYEQYF. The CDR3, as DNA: TGTGCCAGCAGTTACCAGGTACACTACGAGCAGTACTTC.

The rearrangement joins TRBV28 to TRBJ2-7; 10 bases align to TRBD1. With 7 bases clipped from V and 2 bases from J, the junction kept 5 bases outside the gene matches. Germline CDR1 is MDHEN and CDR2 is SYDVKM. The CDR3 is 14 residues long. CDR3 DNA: TGTGCCAGCACCCCGGGGACAGGGGCCTACGAGCAGTACTTC. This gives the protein CASTPGTGAYEQYF.

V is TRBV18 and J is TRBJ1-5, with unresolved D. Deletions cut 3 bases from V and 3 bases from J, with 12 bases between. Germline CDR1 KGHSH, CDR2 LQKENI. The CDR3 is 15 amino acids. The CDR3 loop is CASSPDQTHNQPQHF. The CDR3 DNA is TGTGCCAGCTCACCCGATCAGACACACAATCAGCCCCAGCATTTT.

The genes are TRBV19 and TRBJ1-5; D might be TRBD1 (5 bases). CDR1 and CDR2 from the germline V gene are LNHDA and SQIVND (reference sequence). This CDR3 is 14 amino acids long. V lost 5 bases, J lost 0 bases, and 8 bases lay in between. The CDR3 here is CASSLQDSNQPQHF. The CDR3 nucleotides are TGTGCCAGTAGTTTACAGGATAGCAATCAGCCCCAGCATTTT.

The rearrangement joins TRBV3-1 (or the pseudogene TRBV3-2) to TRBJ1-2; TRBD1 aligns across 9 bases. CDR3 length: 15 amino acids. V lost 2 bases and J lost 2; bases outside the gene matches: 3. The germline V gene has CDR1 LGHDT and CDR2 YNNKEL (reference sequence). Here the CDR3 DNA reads TGTGCCAGCAGCCAATCCGACAGGGGGAACTATGGCTACACCTTC. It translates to CASSQSDRGNYGYTF.

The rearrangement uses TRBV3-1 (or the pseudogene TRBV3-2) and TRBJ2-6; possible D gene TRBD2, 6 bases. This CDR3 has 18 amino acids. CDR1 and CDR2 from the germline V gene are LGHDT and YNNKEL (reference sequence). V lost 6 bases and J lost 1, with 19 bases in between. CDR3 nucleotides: TGTGCCAGCAGTGACGGTGGGGACTTTAAATCTGGGGCCAACGTCCTGACTTTC. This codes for CASSDGGDFKSGANVLTF.

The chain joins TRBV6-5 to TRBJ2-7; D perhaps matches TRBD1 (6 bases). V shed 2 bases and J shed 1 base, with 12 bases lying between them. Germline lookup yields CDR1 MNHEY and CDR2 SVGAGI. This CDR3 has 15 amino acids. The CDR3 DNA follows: TGTGCCAGCAGTTACGACCTTGGACAGTCCTACGAGCAGTACTTC. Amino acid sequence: CASSYDLGQSYEQYF.

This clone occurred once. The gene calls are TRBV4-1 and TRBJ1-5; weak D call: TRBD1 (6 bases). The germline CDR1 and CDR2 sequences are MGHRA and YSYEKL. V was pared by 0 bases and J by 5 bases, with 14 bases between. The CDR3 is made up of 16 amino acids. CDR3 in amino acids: CASSQDVATGYQPQHF. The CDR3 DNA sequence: TGCGCCAGCAGCCAAGATGTAGCGACAGGCTATCAGCCCCAGCATTTT.

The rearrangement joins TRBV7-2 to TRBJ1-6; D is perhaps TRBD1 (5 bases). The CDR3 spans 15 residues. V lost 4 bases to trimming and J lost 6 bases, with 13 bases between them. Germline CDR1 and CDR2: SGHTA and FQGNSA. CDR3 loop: CASSSLGDRNSPLHF. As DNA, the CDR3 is TGTGCCAGCAGCTCCTTAGGGGATCGTAATTCACCCCTCCACTTT.

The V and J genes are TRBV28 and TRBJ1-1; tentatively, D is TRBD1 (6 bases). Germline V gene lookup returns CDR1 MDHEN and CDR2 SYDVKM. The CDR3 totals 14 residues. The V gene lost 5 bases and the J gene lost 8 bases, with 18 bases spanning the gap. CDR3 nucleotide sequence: TGTGCCAGCAGTATACGGGACACCCGAGGAGAAGCTTTCTTT. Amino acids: CASSIRDTRGEAFF.

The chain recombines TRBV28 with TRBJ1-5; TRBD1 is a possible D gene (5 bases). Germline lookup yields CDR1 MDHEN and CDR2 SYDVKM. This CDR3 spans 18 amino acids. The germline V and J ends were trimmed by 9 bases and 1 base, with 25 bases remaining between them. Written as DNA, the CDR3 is TGTGCCAGTAACCAATGGGGCAAATTTGCTGAGAGCAATCAGCCCCAGCATTTT. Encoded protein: CASNQWGKFAESNQPQHF.

Written as DNA, the CDR3 is TGTGCCAGCAGCCGATCTCCGGGACTCACGGCCACAGATACGCAGTATTTT. It is translated as CASSRSPGLTATDTQYF. This chain connects TRBV9 to TRBJ2-3, with a weak D call TRBD2 (6 bases). Per the germline V gene, CDR1 is SGDLS and CDR2 is YYNGEE. Trimming shortened V by 4 bases and J by 2 bases, and 20 bases separated the two germline ends. This CDR3 comprises 17 residues.